The entry below gives a single T cell receptor (beta chain) sequence along with its context. Its specificity is not known. TCRdb analysed the 5' RACE reads with MiXCR anew, one entry per CDR3 protein. The sample lists hundreds of thousands of distinct CDR3 sequences; about 12% were seen once. The data belong to a study of T cells after yellow fever vaccination. Whole-study findings and limits: On re-exposure, the response was weaker but peaked faster, at day 5 versus 15. Clones that expanded after primary vaccination mostly reappeared after the booster (approximately 96% CD4, around 87% CD8). Few clonotypes appeared in both CD4 and CD8 compartments.

The CDR3 loop spans 14 amino acids. V shed 6 bases and J shed 4 bases, with 15 bases lying between them. CDR1 and CDR2 from the germline V gene are LNHDA and SQIVND (reference sequence). The specimen comprised CD4+ T cells sorted from PBMCs, sampled 15 days after the yellow fever booster vaccination. V gene TRBV19 combines with J gene TRBJ1-2; D may be TRBD1 (5 bases). The receptor's source is a man younger than 35 who received the YFV17D yellow fever vaccine. The CDR3 loop reads CASSLGVLTYGYTF. The CDR3 DNA sequence: TGTGCCAGTAGCCTAGGGGTTCTGACCTATGGCTACACCTTC.